This T cell receptor beta chain is drawn from a study of T-cell memory formation after mild COVID-19. Background on the study: Across donors, TCR clusters were largely donor specific.

In regard to this clonotype: Its antigen remains unidentified.

Via MiXCR, TCRdb re-called the 5' RACE reads, giving one row per CDR3 protein. In the table there are just under 150,000 distinct CDR3 sequences, 15% to 20% of which are singletons. Overall study findings and caveats: Some clones that responded turned up in pre-infection memory, which suggests that cross-reactive memory joined in.

CDR1 is MGHRA, CDR2 YSYEKL, per germline. The V segment lost 4 bases and the J segment 3 bases; nucleotides outside the gene matches: 8. This CDR3 has 16 amino acids. The V call is TRBV4-1, the J call TRBJ2-5; 10 nucleotides match TRBD1. This receptor was obtained from an adult woman who had mild COVID-19 (a few samples of this study predate the infection). Cell type and time point are not known. Material: PBMCs or a T cell subset sorted from them (not recorded which). The CDR3 region has the DNA TGCGCCAGCAGCCCCCGGGACAGGGGAAGCGAAGAGACCCAGTACTTC. Translation gives CASSPRDRGSEETQYF.